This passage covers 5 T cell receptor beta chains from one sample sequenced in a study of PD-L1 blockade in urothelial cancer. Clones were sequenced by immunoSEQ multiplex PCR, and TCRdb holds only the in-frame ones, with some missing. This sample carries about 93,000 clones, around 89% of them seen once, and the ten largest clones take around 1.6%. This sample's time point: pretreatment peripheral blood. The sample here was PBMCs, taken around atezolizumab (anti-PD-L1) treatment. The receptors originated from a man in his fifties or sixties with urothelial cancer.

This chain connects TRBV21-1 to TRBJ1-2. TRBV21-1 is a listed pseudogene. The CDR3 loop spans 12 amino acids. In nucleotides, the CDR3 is TGTGCCAGCAGCAATAGGCTGGGAGACTACACCTTC. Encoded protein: CASSNRLGDYTF.

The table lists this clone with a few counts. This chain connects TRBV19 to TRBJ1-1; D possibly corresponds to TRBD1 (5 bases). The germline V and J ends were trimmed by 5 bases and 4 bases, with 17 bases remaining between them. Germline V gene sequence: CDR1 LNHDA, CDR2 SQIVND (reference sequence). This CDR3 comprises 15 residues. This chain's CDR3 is CASSLGLERGTEAFF. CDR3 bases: TGTGCCAGTAGTCTGGGGCTGGAACGAGGCACTGAAGCTTTCTTT.

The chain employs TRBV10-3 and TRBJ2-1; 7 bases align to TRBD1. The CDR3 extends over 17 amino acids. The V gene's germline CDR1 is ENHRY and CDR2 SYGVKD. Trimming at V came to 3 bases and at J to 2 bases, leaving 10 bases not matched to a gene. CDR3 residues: CAISDPGGRDTYNEQFF. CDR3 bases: TGTGCCATCAGTGATCCAGGGGGACGGGACACCTACAATGAGCAGTTCTTC.

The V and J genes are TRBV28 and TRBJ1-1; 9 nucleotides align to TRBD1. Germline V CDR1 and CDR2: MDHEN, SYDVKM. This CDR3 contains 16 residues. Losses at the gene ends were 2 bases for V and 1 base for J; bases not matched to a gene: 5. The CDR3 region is CASSLVTGGWNTEAFF. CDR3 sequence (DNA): TGTGCCAGCAGTTTAGTGACAGGGGGATGGAACACTGAAGCTTTCTTT.

The CDR3: CASSVGTYNEQFF. DNA for the CDR3: TGTGCCAGCAGTGTCGGGACTTACAATGAGCAGTTCTTC. The rearrangement uses TRBV6-4 and TRBJ2-1, with D perhaps TRBD2 (6 bases). Germline lookup yields CDR1 MRHNA and CDR2 SNTAGT. CDR3 size: 13 residues. V was pared by 4 bases and J by 4 bases, with 8 bases between.